Following are 22 T cell receptor beta chains from one sample sequenced in a study of blood T cells in healthy people across ages. A second PCR, run for about 6 to 11 cycles, used a sample-barcoded 5' primer plus a J-beta primer mix. TCRdb itself ran the 5' RACE reads through MiXCR, one entry per CDR3 protein. The repertoire holds 1.5 million or so distinct CDR3 sequences, with about 40% as singletons. The sequenced sample consisted of blood. These receptors came from a woman between 18 and 29 years old in good health.

The chain has TRBV4-2 and TRBJ1-4; the match to TRBD1 covers 8 bases. The V segment lost 5 bases and the J segment 7 bases; nucleotides outside the gene matches: 12. The CDR3 is 16 amino acids. The germline CDR1 and CDR2 sequences are LGHNA and YNFKEQ. CDR3 nucleotide sequence: TGTGCCAGCAGCGCGGAGGGGACAGGCCGGGGTGAAAAACTGTTTTTT. Its protein product is CASSAEGTGRGEKLFF.

This sequence joins TRBV11-2 and TRBJ1-2, with no clear D. Germline V gene lookup returns CDR1 SGHAT and CDR2 FQNNGV. The CDR3 covers 15 residues. The V gene lost 1 base and the J gene lost 4 bases, with 13 bases spanning the gap. In DNA form, the CDR3 reads TGTGCCAGCAGCTTAGCCCAGGTGACGACCTATGGCTACACCTTC. It codes for CASSLAQVTTYGYTF. The whole variable domain, filled in from reference TRBV11-2 and TRBJ1-2, reads EAGVAQSPRYKIIEKRQSVAFWCNPISGHATLYWYQQILGQGPKLLIQFQNNGVVDDSQLPKDRFSAERLKGVDSTLKIQPAKLEDSAVYLCASSLAQVTTYGYTFGSGTRLTVV.

This clonotype was detected only a few times. The chain recombines TRBV24-1 with TRBJ2-3; D is uncertain. This CDR3 comprises 13 residues. From germline, CDR1 is KGHDR and CDR2 SFDVKD. V lost 7 bases and J 0 bases, leaving 7 bases between the germline ends. CDR3 coding DNA: TGTGCCACCAGGACCTCTAGCACAGATACGCAGTATTTT. Protein product: CATRTSSTDTQYF.

This clonotype was counted between two and nine times. The chain combines TRBV6-5 with TRBJ2-3, with TRBD2 identical over 10 bases. Germline assignment: CDR1 MNHEY and CDR2 SVGAGI. With V trimmed by 3 bases and J by 3 bases, 6 bases remained unmatched. This CDR3 has 16 residues. CDR3 nucleotide sequence: TGTGCCAGCAGTTATTCTAGCGGGAGAGATACAGATACGCAGTATTTT. Protein product: CASSYSSGRDTDTQYF.

A word on this clonotype: A much larger clone lies a single base off, so this may be a read error. The V and J genes are TRBV12-3 or TRBV12-4 and TRBJ2-7; D is perhaps TRBD1 (5 bases). The CDR3 extends over 15 amino acids. The CDR3 spells CAGSLRGQGSYEQYF. Here the CDR3 DNA reads TGTGCCGGCAGTTTAAGGGGTCAGGGCTCCTACGAGCAGTACTTC.

On this clonotype: Germline is not matched at one junction end, which may reflect a read error. This rearrangement joins TRBV12-3 or TRBV12-4 to TRBJ2-7, with D perhaps assigned TRBD1 or TRBD2 (5 bases each). The CDR3 spans 17 residues. CDR3 sequence: CASPIGGQQVLAYGQYF. The CDR3 DNA sequence: TGTGCCAGCCCTATTGGTGGTCAACAGGTGCTAGCCTACGGGCAGTACTTC.

The genes are TRBV7-9 and TRBJ1-2, with D possibly being TRBD1 (6 bases). V was shortened by 1 base and J by 5 bases, with 11 bases between the two germline ends. In germline, CDR1 is SEHNR, CDR2 FQNEAQ (reference sequence). The CDR3 totals 14 residues. The CDR3 region has the DNA TGTGCCAGCAGCTTAGAACAGGGTCCGTATGGCTACACCTTC. Its protein product is CASSLEQGPYGYTF.

The chain joins TRBV6-6 to TRBJ1-2; 8 positions match TRBD1. Germline V gene sequence: CDR1 MNHNY, CDR2 SVGAGI (reference sequence). V lost 6 bases, J lost 4 bases, and 7 bases stayed unmatched. CDR3 size: 14 residues. CDR3: CASSRGQGVYGYTF. The DNA of the CDR3 is TGTGCCAGCAGCCGCGGACAGGGCGTCTATGGCTACACCTTC.

The table lists this clonotype with a few counts. The chain employs TRBV7-2 and TRBJ2-1; 7 nucleotides match TRBD2. The DNA end favors TRBJ2-7, so the J call may be wrong. The CDR3 is made up of 15 amino acids. The germline V gene has CDR1 SGHTA and CDR2 FQGNSA. DNA of the CDR3: TGTGCCAGCAGCTTAAGCGGGACGACCTACAATGAGCAGTACTTC. It translates to CASSLSGTTYNEQYF.

The J gene is TRBJ2-5, the V gene TRBV11-2; 12 positions agree with TRBD2. The CDR3 has 15 residues. V was clipped by 6 bases and J by 5 bases; unmatched bases: 7. Per the germline V gene, CDR1 is SGHAT and CDR2 is FQNNGV. The CDR3 DNA follows: TGTGCCAGCAGGACTAGCGGGAGAATCTTGGAGACCCAGTACTTC. This encodes CASRTSGRILETQYF.

The J gene is TRBJ2-7, the V gene TRBV20-1, with 7 bases aligning to TRBD2. The CDR3 has 14 residues. Germline V gene sequence: CDR1 DFQATT, CDR2 SNEGSKA (reference sequence). Trimming removed 4 bases from V and 0 bases from J; junction bases left unmatched: 6. The DNA of the CDR3 is TGCAGTGCTACCGGGGGACTAAGCTCCTACGAGCAGTACTTC. It is translated as CSATGGLSSYEQYF.

The chain combines TRBV30 with TRBJ1-2; 7 positions agree with TRBD1. CDR1 GTSNPN and CDR2 SVGIG come from the germline V gene (reference sequence). V lost 4 bases, J lost 8 bases, and 13 bases stayed unmatched. The CDR3 is made up of 14 amino acids. Here the CDR3 reads CAWNRNRGGGGYTF. CDR3 nucleotide sequence: TGTGCCTGGAACCGTAACAGGGGCGGAGGCGGCTACACCTTC.

CDR3 nucleotide sequence: TGTGCCAGCAGCGGGGGCGCCCGGGGAGAAAAACTGTTTTTT. Translation gives CASSGGARGEKLFF. The gene calls are TRBV21-1 and TRBJ1-4; the tabulated D call, TRBD1, remains unverified against the DNA. TRBV21-1 is a recognized pseudogene. This CDR3 spans 14 amino acids.

This clonotype was seen only a few times. The V and J genes are TRBV4-2 and TRBJ2-7, with unresolved D. The V end was cut by 0 bases, the J end by 2 bases, with 14 bases between. The V gene's germline CDR1 is LGHNA and CDR2 YNFKEQ. The CDR3 spans 16 residues. The CDR3 DNA reads TGTGCCAGCAGCCAAGATGCGCTTGGCGTACCCTACGAGCAGTACTTC. Residues: CASSQDALGVPYEQYF.

This chain connects TRBV27 to TRBJ2-1; D remains unclear. Germline V lookup: CDR1 MNHEY, CDR2 SMNVEV (reference sequence). The CDR3 is 11 residues long. The ends were cut back, 5 bases at V and 9 bases at J, with 8 bases in the middle. Written as DNA, the CDR3 is TGTGCCAGCAGTAATAACTTTGAGCAGTTCTTC. Amino acid sequence: CASSNNFEQFF.

The CDR3 reads CASSVRATNEKLFF. CDR3 nucleotide sequence: TGTGCCAGCAGCGTCAGGGCAACTAATGAAAAACTGTTTTTT. The rearrangement uses TRBV9 and TRBJ1-4; possible D gene TRBD1, 5 bases. CDR1 SGDLS and CDR2 YYNGEE come from the germline V gene. The CDR3 runs 14 residues. Trimming took off 2 bases at V and 0 bases at J, with 5 bases between the two ends.

This clonotype was detected only a few times. The chain carries TRBV6-8 and TRBJ1-2; D gene unclear. From germline, CDR1 is MNHGY and CDR2 SAAAGT. Trimming stripped 8 bases from V and 6 bases from J, with 10 bases between. The CDR3 spans 11 residues. The CDR3 loop reads CASSCINGYTF. CDR3 bases: TGTGCCAGCTCATGTATCAATGGCTACACCTTC.

This chain joins TRBV6-6 and TRBJ2-7, with 10 bases aligning to TRBD1. V gave up 7 bases and J gave up 2 bases; unmatched junction bases: 2. Germline-derived CDR1 and CDR2 are MNHNY and SVGAGI (reference sequence). The CDR3 runs to 13 residues. This CDR3 is CASIGTGAYEQYF. The CDR3 nucleotides read TGTGCCAGCATCGGGACAGGGGCCTACGAGCAGTACTTC.

CDR3 in amino acids: CASSYRDKQYF. The CDR3 nucleotides are TGTGCCAGCAGCTACCGGGACAAGCAGTACTTC. The J gene is TRBJ2-4, the V gene TRBV3-1; possibly TRBD1 for D (6 bases). Trimming removed 5 bases at V and 13 bases at J, with 12 bases between. The germline V gene encodes CDR1 LGHDT and CDR2 YNNKEL (reference sequence). This CDR3 contains 11 residues. Looking up the rest from reference TRBV3-1 and TRBJ2-4 gives the full variable domain: DTAVSQTPKYLVTQMGNDKSIKCEQNLGHDTMYWYKQDSKKFLKIMFSYNNKELIINETVPNRFSPKSPDKAHLNLHINSLELGDSAVYFCASSYRDKQYFGAGTRLSVL.

The chain combines TRBV10-3 with TRBJ2-1; weak D call: TRBD1 (6 bases). The CDR3 is 15 amino acids. Germline values: CDR1 ENHRY, CDR2 SYGVKD. The V gene lost 4 bases and the J gene lost 7 bases, with 17 bases spanning the gap. This chain's CDR3 is CAISAPDRIGNEQFF. CDR3 DNA: TGTGCCATCAGTGCCCCCGACAGGATTGGAAATGAGCAGTTCTTC.

CDR3 residues: CASSQDIGTGANEQFF. The CDR3 region has the DNA TGCGCCAGCAGCCAAGATATTGGGACAGGGGCCAATGAGCAGTTCTTC. This sequence joins TRBV4-1 and TRBJ2-1, with 10 bases that match TRBD1. The germline V gene encodes CDR1 MGHRA and CDR2 YSYEKL. The CDR3 has 16 residues. With V trimmed by 0 bases and J by 6 bases, 5 bases remained unmatched.

This clonotype was observed a few times. The rearrangement uses TRBV10-1 and TRBJ2-5, with 10 bases aligning to TRBD2. The CDR3 consists of 18 residues. The germline V gene has CDR1 WNHNN and CDR2 SYGVQD (reference sequence). J gave up 1 base and V 0 bases, and 8 bases lay outside the gene matches. The CDR3 region has the DNA TGCGCCAGCAGTGAGTCGGCTAGCGGGAGTAGGATCCAAGAGACCCAGTACTTC. It is translated as CASSESASGSRIQETQYF.